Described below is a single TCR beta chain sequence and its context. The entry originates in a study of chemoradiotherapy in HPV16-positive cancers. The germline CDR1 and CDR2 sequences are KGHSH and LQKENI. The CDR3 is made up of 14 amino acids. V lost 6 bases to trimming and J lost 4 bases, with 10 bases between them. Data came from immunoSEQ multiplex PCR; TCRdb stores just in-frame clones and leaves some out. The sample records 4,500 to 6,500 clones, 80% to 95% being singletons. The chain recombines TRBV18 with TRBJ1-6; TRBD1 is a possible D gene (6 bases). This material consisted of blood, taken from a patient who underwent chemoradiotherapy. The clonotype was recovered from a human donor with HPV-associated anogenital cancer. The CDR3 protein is CASSPGQYNSPLHF. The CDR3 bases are TGTGCCAGCTCCCCAGGACAGTATAATTCACCCCTCCACTTT.